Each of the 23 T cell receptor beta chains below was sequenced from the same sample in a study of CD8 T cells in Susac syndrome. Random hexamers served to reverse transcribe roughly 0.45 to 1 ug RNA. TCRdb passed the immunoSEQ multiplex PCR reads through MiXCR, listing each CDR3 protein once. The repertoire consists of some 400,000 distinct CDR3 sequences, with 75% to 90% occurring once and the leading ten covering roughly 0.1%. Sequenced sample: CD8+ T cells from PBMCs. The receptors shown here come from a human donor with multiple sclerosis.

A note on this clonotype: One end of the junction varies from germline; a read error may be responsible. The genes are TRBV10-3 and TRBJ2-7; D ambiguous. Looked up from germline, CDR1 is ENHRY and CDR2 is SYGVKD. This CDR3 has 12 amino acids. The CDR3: CAITDQTYERYF. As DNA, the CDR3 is TGTGCCATCACGGACCAAACCTACGAGCGGTACTTC.

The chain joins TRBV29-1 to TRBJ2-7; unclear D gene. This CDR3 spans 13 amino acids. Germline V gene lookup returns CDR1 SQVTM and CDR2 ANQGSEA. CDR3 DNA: TGCAGTGGTGGGCCTGATGTCAACGGCGAGCAGTACTTC. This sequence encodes CSGGPDVNGEQYF.

The CDR3 bases are TGTGCCAGCAGCCTGGGACTAGCGGGACAAACCACCTACGAGCAGTACTTC. This gives the protein CASSLGLAGQTTYEQYF. The V call is TRBV5-4, the J call TRBJ2-7; 13 bases are a match to TRBD2. The CDR3 contains 17 residues. Germline assignment: CDR1 SGHNT and CDR2 YYREEE (reference sequence). V lost 4 bases, J lost 2 bases, and 9 bases stayed unmatched.

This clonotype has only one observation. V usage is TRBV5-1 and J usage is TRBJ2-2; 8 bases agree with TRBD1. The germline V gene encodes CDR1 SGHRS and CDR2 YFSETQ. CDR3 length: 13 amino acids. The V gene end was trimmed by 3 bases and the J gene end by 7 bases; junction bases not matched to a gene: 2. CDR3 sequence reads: CASSWTGNGELFF. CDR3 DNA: TGCGCCAGCAGCTGGACAGGGAACGGGGAGCTGTTTTTT.

The CDR3 spells CASSFTSGTMYEQYF. CDR3 coding DNA: TGTGCCAGCAGCTTTACTAGCGGGACTATGTACGAGCAGTACTTC. The chain joins TRBV7-9 to TRBJ2-7; 10 bases are shared with TRBD2. Trimming took 3 bases from V and 4 from J; bases not matched to a gene: 6. The CDR3 extends over 15 amino acids. Germline CDR1 is SEHNR and CDR2 is FQNEAQ (reference sequence). The full variable domain, completed using reference TRBV7-9 and TRBJ2-7, is DTGVSQNPRHKITKRGQNVTFRCDPISEHNRLYWYRQTLGQGPEFLTYFQNEAQLEKSRLLSDRFSAERPKGSFSTLEIQRTEQGDSAMYLCASSFTSGTMYEQYFGPGTRLTVT.

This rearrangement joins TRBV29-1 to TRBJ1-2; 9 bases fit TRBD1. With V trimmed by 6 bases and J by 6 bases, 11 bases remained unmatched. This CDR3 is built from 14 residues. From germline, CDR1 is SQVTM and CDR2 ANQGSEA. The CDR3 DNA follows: TGCAGCGTGGGGGGCGGGACAGGGAAGGATGGCTACACCTTC. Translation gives CSVGGGTGKDGYTF.

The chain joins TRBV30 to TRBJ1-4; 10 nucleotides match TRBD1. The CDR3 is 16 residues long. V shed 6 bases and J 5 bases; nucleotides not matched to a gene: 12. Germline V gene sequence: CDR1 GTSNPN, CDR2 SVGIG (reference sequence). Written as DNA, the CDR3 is TGTGCCTGTCTTCGGGACAGGGGTATCCAAAATGAAAAACTGTTTTTT. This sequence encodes CACLRDRGIQNEKLFF.

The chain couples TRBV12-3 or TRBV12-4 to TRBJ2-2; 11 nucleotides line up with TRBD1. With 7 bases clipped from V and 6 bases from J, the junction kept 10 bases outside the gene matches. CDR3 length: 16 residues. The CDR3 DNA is TGTGCCAGCACCTATGGACAGGGGGCCGGATCCGGGGAGCTGTTTTTT. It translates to CASTYGQGAGSGELFF.

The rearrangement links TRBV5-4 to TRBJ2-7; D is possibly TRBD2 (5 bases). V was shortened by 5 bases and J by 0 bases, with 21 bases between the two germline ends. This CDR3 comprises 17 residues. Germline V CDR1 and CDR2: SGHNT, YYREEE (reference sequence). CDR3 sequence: CASSPTPAGLSSYEQYF. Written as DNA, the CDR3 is TGTGCCAGCAGTCCCACCCCCGCCGGACTGAGCTCCTACGAGCAGTACTTC.

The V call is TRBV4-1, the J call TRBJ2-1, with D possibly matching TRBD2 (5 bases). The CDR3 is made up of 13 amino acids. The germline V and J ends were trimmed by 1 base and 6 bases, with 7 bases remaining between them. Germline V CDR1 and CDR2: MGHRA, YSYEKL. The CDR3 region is CASSQGLPNEQFF. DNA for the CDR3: TGCGCCAGCAGCCAAGGACTACCCAATGAGCAGTTCTTC.

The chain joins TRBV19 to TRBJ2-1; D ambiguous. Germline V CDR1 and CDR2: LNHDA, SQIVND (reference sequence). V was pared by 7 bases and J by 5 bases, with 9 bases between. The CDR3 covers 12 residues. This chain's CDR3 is CASMRQDNEQFF. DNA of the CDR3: TGTGCCAGTATGAGGCAAGACAATGAGCAGTTCTTC.

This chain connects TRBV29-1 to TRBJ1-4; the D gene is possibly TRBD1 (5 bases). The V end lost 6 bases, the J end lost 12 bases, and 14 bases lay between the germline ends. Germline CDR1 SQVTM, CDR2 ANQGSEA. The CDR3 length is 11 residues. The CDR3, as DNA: TGCAGCGTCCTGCTGGGGGGACAACTGTTTTTT. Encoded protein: CSVLLGGQLFF. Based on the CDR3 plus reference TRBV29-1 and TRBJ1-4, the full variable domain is SAVISQKPSRDICQRGTSLTIQCQVDSQVTMMFWYRQQPGQSLTLIATANQGSEATYESGFVIDKFPISRPNLTFSTLTVSNMSPEDSSIYLCSVLLGGQLFFGSGTQLSVL.

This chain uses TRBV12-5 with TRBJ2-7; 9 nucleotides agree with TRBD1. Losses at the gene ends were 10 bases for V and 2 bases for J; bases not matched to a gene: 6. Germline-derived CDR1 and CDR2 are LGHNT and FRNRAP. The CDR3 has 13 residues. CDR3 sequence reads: CATGTGTTYEQYF. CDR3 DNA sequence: TGTGCTACCGGGACAGGGACCACCTACGAGCAGTACTTC.

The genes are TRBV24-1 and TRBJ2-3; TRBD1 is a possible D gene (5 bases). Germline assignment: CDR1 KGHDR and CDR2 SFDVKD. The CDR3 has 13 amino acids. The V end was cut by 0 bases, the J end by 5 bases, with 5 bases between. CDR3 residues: CATSDLQGDTQYF. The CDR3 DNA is TGTGCCACCAGTGATTTGCAGGGAGATACGCAGTATTTT.

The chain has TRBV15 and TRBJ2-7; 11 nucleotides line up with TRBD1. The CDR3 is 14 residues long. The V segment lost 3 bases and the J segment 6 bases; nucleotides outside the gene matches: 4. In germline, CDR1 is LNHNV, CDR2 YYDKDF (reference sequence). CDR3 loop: CATSSAGTGGEQYF. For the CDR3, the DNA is TGTGCCACCAGCAGTGCCGGGACAGGGGGCGAGCAGTACTTC. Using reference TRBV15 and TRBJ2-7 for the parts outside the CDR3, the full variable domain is DAMVIQNPRYQVTQFGKPVTLSCSQTLNHNVMYWYQQKSSQAPKLLFHYYDKDFNNEADTPDNFQSRRPNTSFCFLDIRSPGLGDTAMYLCATSSAGTGGEQYFGPGTRLTVT.

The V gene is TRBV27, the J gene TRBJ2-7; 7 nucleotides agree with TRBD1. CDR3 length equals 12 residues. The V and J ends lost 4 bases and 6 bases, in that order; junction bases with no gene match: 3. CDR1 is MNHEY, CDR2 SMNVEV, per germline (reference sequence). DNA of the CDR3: TGTGCCAGCAGTTCGGGACAGTTCGAGCAGTACTTC. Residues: CASSSGQFEQYF.

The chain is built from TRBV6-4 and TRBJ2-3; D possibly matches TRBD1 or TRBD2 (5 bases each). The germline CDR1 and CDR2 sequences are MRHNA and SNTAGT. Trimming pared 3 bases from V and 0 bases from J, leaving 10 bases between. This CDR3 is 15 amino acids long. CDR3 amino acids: CASSDGAGSTDTQYF. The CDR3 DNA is TGTGCCAGCAGTGATGGGGCGGGTAGCACAGATACGCAGTATTTT.

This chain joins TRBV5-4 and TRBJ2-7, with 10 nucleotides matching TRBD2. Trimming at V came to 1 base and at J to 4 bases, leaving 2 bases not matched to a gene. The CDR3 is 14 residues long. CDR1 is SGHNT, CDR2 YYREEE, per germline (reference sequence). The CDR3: CASSLNSGGYEQYF. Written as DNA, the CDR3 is TGTGCCAGCAGCTTGAATAGCGGGGGGTACGAGCAGTACTTC.

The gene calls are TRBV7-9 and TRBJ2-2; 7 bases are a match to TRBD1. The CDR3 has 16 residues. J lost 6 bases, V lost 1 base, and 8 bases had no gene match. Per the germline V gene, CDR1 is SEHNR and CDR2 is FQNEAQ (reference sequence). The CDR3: CASSLGAAGGSGELFF. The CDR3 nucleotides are TGTGCCAGCAGCTTAGGGGCGGCAGGGGGTTCCGGGGAGCTGTTTTTT.

DNA of the CDR3: TGTGCCACCAGTGATGTCCGGACAGGAGATACCGGGGAGCTGTTTTTT. Translated: CATSDVRTGDTGELFF. The J gene is TRBJ2-2, the V gene TRBV24-1; TRBD1 matches 7 bases. Germline V gene data show CDR1 as KGHDR and CDR2 as SFDVKD. The CDR3 spans 16 residues. V lost 3 bases, J lost 5 bases, and 8 bases stayed unmatched.

DNA of the CDR3: TGTGCCAGCAGTTACGTGCAGGGAGGTTCCTACGAGCAGTACTTC. Encoded protein: CASSYVQGGSYEQYF. This sequence joins TRBV6-6 and TRBJ2-7, with D possibly being TRBD2 (6 bases). CDR3 size: 15 residues. CDR1 and CDR2 from the germline V gene are MNHNY and SVGAGI (reference sequence). The V and J ends lost 2 bases and 1 base respectively, with 12 bases between them.

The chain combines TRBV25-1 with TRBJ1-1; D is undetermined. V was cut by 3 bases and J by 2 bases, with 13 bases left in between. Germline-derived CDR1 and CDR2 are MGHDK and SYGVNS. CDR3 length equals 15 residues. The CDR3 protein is CASSDTFGVNTEAFF. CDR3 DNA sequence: TGTGCCAGCAGTGATACGTTTGGAGTTAACACTGAAGCTTTCTTT.

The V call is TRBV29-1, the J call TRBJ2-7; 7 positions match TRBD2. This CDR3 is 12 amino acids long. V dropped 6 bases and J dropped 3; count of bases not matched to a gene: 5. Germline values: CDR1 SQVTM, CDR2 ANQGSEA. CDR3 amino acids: CSVSAGDYEQYF. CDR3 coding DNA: TGCAGCGTATCGGCGGGGGACTACGAGCAGTACTTC.